A single sample is the source of the 32 T cell receptor beta chains below, sequenced in a study of blood T cell repertoires in COVID-19 (TCRdb year 2020). To prepare the library, the immunoSEQ multiplex PCR assay was applied. Entries here come from immuneACCESS through TCRdb and include only in-frame sequences with V and J called. Some clones fail to appear in such tables; in the studies checked, an unresolved V gene covers under half of the shortfall, and the cause of the remainder is unknown. This sample lists about 68,000 clones; approximately 84% were detected once. The ten largest make up more than 7% of the sample. The material sequenced was peripheral blood. The receptors come from a man in his fifties with active COVID-19.

The chain uses TRBV7-9 and TRBJ2-7, with TRBD1 matching 10 bases. Germline V gene lookup returns CDR1 SEHNR and CDR2 FQNEAQ (reference sequence). CDR3 length: 16 amino acids. Losses at the gene ends were 5 bases for V and 3 bases for J; bases not matched to a gene: 10. The CDR3 DNA is TGTGCCAGCAGCGCCCGACAGGGGGCGCAAATCTACGAGCAGTACTTC. Protein sequence: CASSARQGAQIYEQYF.

J is TRBJ1-5 and V is TRBV24-1; D is undetermined. The V and J ends lost 10 bases and 1 base respectively, with 13 bases between them. This CDR3 comprises 14 residues. The germline CDR1 and CDR2 sequences are KGHDR and SFDVKD. CDR3 nucleotides: TGTGCCACAAACAGAGACCTAAGCAATCAGCCCCAGCATTTT. This sequence encodes CATNRDLSNQPQHF.

This chain connects TRBV7-8 to TRBJ1-1; D ambiguous. The CDR3 is 13 residues long. Trimming took off 1 base at V and 10 bases at J, with 13 bases between the two ends. Germline loops: CDR1 SGHVS, CDR2 FQNEAQ. CDR3 coding DNA: TGTGCCAGCAGCTTAGGGGAGGAGGGAACAGCTTTCTTT. Its translation: CASSLGEEGTAFF.

V is TRBV2 and J is TRBJ1-6, with TRBD1 matching 8 bases. Losses at the gene ends were 0 bases for V and 5 bases for J; bases not matched to a gene: 9. Germline V lookup: CDR1 SNHLY, CDR2 FYNNEI. The CDR3 runs 18 residues. The CDR3 sequence: CASSEASQGALNNSPLHF. CDR3 in DNA: TGTGCCAGCAGTGAAGCGTCCCAGGGGGCTCTAAATAATTCACCCCTCCACTTT.

The chain uses TRBV28 and TRBJ2-1, with D tentatively TRBD2 (7 bases). Germline values: CDR1 MDHEN, CDR2 SYDVKM. The CDR3 totals 15 residues. The germline V and J ends were trimmed by 6 bases and 3 bases, with 15 bases remaining between them. This CDR3 reads CASRSGGLGYNEQFF. The CDR3 region has the DNA TGTGCCAGCAGGTCCGGGGGGCTCGGCTACAATGAGCAGTTCTTC.

This rearrangement joins TRBV29-1 to TRBJ1-3; D is possibly TRBD1 (5 bases). V was cut by 3 bases and J by 6 bases, with 12 bases left in between. This CDR3 spans 13 amino acids. The V gene's germline CDR1 is SQVTM and CDR2 ANQGSEA. The DNA of the CDR3 is TGCAGCGTTGATACGGGGCGGGAAAACACCATATATTTT. It codes for CSVDTGRENTIYF.

The gene calls are TRBV11-2 and TRBJ2-7, with D maybe TRBD1 (5 bases). CDR1 and CDR2 (germline): SGHAT, FQNNGV. The length of the CDR3 is 14 residues. The ends were cut back, 0 bases at V and 1 base at J, with 7 bases in the middle. This CDR3 reads CASSLEAGSYEQYF. CDR3 bases: TGTGCCAGCAGCTTAGAGGCAGGGTCCTACGAGCAGTACTTC.

This chain uses TRBV3-1 (or the pseudogene TRBV3-2) with TRBJ1-6; 8 bases line up with TRBD1. J lost 10 bases, V lost 1 base, and 6 bases had no gene match. The CDR3 length is 15 residues. CDR1 LGHDT and CDR2 YNNKEL come from the germline V gene (reference sequence). CDR3: CASSQGPGGESPLHF. CDR3 in DNA: TGTGCCAGCAGCCAAGGTCCAGGGGGCGAATCACCCCTCCACTTT.

The V and J genes are TRBV4-2 and TRBJ2-1; the match to TRBD1 covers 11 bases. CDR3 length: 16 amino acids. Germline loops: CDR1 LGHNA, CDR2 YNFKEQ. Unmatched junction bases numbered 10, after V lost 3 bases and J lost 9 bases. CDR3 amino acids: CASSQGEDRGQVEQFF. CDR3 DNA: TGTGCCAGCAGCCAGGGAGAGGACAGGGGGCAGGTTGAGCAGTTCTTC.

This clone has just a few counts. The chain links TRBV3-1 (or the pseudogene TRBV3-2) to TRBJ1-4; no definite D call. Trimming pared 0 bases from V and 8 bases from J, leaving 4 bases between. Germline loops: CDR1 LGHDT, CDR2 YNNKEL (reference sequence). CDR3 length: 12 residues. CDR3 DNA: TGTGCCAGCAGCCAAGAACGGGAAAAACTGTTTTTT. The encoded protein is CASSQEREKLFF.

This clone was observed a single time. This chain uses TRBV4-3 with TRBJ1-1; D remains unclear. The CDR3 has 14 amino acids. The germline V gene encodes CDR1 LGHNA and CDR2 YSLEER. V lost 0 bases and J 9 bases, leaving 14 bases between the germline ends. CDR3 DNA sequence: TGCGCCAGCAGCCAAGACGGCCAGGCGGGCAAAGCTTTCTTT. Protein sequence: CASSQDGQAGKAFF.

V gene TRBV24-1 combines with J gene TRBJ1-2; D uncertain. The CDR3 is 11 amino acids. The germline V and J ends were trimmed by 12 bases and 10 bases, with 17 bases remaining between them. Germline V gene lookup returns CDR1 KGHDR and CDR2 SFDVKD. The CDR3 sequence: CAAEWPTDYTF. The CDR3 nucleotides read TGTGCCGCGGAGTGGCCTACGGACTACACCTTC.

This sequence joins TRBV7-9 and TRBJ2-1, with D perhaps TRBD2 (6 bases). Trimming took off 6 bases at V and 8 bases at J, with 17 bases between the two ends. The CDR3 totals 14 residues. In germline, CDR1 is SEHNR, CDR2 FQNEAQ (reference sequence). CDR3 protein: CASSPDIGRHEQFF. The DNA for the CDR3 is TGTGCCAGCAGTCCGGACATAGGGAGGCATGAGCAGTTCTTC.

The V call is TRBV15, the J call TRBJ2-5, with 10 bases identical to TRBD2. The CDR3 is made up of 13 amino acids. V shed 7 bases and J 4 bases; nucleotides not matched to a gene: 3. CDR1 is LNHNV, CDR2 YYDKDF, per germline (reference sequence). The CDR3 coding sequence is TGTGCCACCACCCTAGCGGGGGTAGAGACCCAGTACTTC. Protein product: CATTLAGVETQYF.

The chain couples TRBV2 to TRBJ1-1; a possible D gene is TRBD1 (6 bases). Germline CDR1 SNHLY, CDR2 FYNNEI. The CDR3 has 15 amino acids. The ends were cut back, 5 bases at V and 3 bases at J, with 16 bases in the middle. The CDR3 loop reads CASSQSDTGYTEAFF. The DNA of the CDR3 is TGTGCCAGCAGTCAATCTGATACAGGGTACACTGAAGCTTTCTTT.

V and J are TRBV11-2 and TRBJ2-3, with unresolved D. The length of the CDR3 is 11 residues. Germline V gene data show CDR1 as SGHAT and CDR2 as FQNNGV. V lost 6 bases and J 4 bases, leaving 5 bases between the germline ends. The CDR3 DNA is TGTGCCAGCAGGCTAGCAGATACGCAGTATTTT. This gives the protein CASRLADTQYF.

The genes are TRBV2 and TRBJ2-1; weak D call: TRBD2 (6 bases). There are 16 residues in the CDR3. Germline assignment: CDR1 SNHLY and CDR2 FYNNEI. The V and J ends lost 5 bases and 6 bases respectively, with 20 bases between them. The DNA of the CDR3 is TGTGCCAGCAGTTCTAAACCGGGACTCAGCCTCAATGAGCAGTTCTTC. Protein product: CASSSKPGLSLNEQFF.

This chain connects TRBV12-2 to TRBJ2-7; the table's D call TRBD1 went unverified against the DNA. TRBV12-2 is a known pseudogene. This CDR3 spans 19 amino acids. CDR3 sequence reads: CASRPQGGAPANHIYEQYF. The CDR3 coding sequence is TGTGCAAGTCGCCCGCAAGGGGGCGCGCCGGCGAACCATATATACGAGCAGTACTTC.

The chain is built from TRBV11-2 and TRBJ2-7; TRBD1 aligns across 7 bases. The CDR3 runs to 15 residues. Germline CDR1 SGHAT, CDR2 FQNNGV. V was clipped by 5 bases and J by 3 bases; unmatched bases: 10. The CDR3: CASSGETGPNYEQYF. DNA for the CDR3: TGTGCCAGCAGCGGCGAGACAGGGCCCAACTACGAGCAGTACTTC. The variable domain in full, with the rest retrieved from reference TRBV11-2 and TRBJ2-7, is EAGVAQSPRYKIIEKRQSVAFWCNPISGHATLYWYQQILGQGPKLLIQFQNNGVVDDSQLPKDRFSAERLKGVDSTLKIQPAKLEDSAVYLCASSGETGPNYEQYFGPGTRLTVT.

This chain joins TRBV7-9 and TRBJ2-7; 7 bases match TRBD2. This CDR3 spans 14 amino acids. Losses at the gene ends were 2 bases for V and 7 bases for J; bases not matched to a gene: 8. Germline CDR1 is SEHNR and CDR2 is FQNEAQ (reference sequence). The CDR3 spells CASSLSAGVGEQYF. In DNA, the CDR3 is TGTGCCAGCAGCTTATCTGCGGGGGTAGGTGAGCAGTACTTC.

The genes are TRBV4-1 and TRBJ2-7, with D perhaps TRBD2 (5 bases). Trimming pared 5 bases from V and 3 bases from J, leaving 26 bases between. CDR3 length equals 18 residues. Germline loops: CDR1 MGHRA, CDR2 YSYEKL. CDR3 sequence: CASSERTLVSAGLYEQYF. CDR3 coding DNA: TGCGCCAGCAGCGAGCGGACCCTGGTATCGGCCGGCCTCTACGAGCAGTACTTC.

This clone was found a few times. The rearrangement joins TRBV7-6 to TRBJ1-6; 9 nucleotides line up with TRBD1. Germline assignment: CDR1 SGHVS and CDR2 FNYEAQ. The CDR3 loop spans 15 amino acids. Losses at the gene ends were 5 bases for V and 8 bases for J; bases not matched to a gene: 7. The CDR3: CASSPGQGIHSPLHF. CDR3 in DNA: TGTGCCAGCAGCCCAGGACAGGGGATTCATTCACCCCTCCACTTT. Based on the CDR3 plus reference TRBV7-6 and TRBJ1-6, the full variable domain is GAGVSQSPRYKVTKRGQDVALRCDPISGHVSLYWYRQALGQGPEFLTYFNYEAQQDKSGLPNDRFSAERPEGSISTLTIQRTEQRDSAMYRCASSPGQGIHSPLHFGNGTRLTVT.

Worth noting for this clone: Other DNA sequences from this sample encode an identical CDR3 as well. The J gene is TRBJ1-2, the V gene TRBV4-3; D is perhaps TRBD1 (6 bases). This CDR3 is built from 14 residues. The germline gives CDR1 LGHNA, CDR2 YSLEER. Trimming took off 4 bases at V and 5 bases at J, with 14 bases between the two ends. CDR3 nucleotide sequence: TGCGCCAGCAGCCCGAGGACAGCGGAATATGGCTACACCTTC. This codes for CASSPRTAEYGYTF.

The J gene is TRBJ2-2, the V gene TRBV10-1, with 8 bases identical to TRBD2. The length of the CDR3 is 17 residues. V was clipped by 6 bases and J by 0 bases; unmatched bases: 9. Germline V gene data show CDR1 as WNHNN and CDR2 as SYGVQD (reference sequence). The CDR3 sequence is CASSPGPGLANTGELFF. The CDR3 DNA is TGCGCCAGCAGCCCCGGGCCGGGACTAGCGAACACCGGGGAGCTGTTTTTT.

The chain is built from TRBV5-1 and TRBJ1-4, with 11 bases identical to TRBD1. The germline gives CDR1 SGHRS, CDR2 YFSETQ. The CDR3 is made up of 17 amino acids. The V gene end was trimmed by 0 bases and the J gene end by 8 bases; junction bases not matched to a gene: 9. The CDR3 region has the DNA TGCGCCAGCAGCTTGGTTGCGGGACAGGGGGTAGGCGAAAAACTGTTTTTT. Amino acids: CASSLVAGQGVGEKLFF.

The J gene is TRBJ1-2, the V gene TRBV9, with D possibly matching TRBD1 (5 bases). Germline V CDR1 and CDR2: SGDLS, YYNGEE. The CDR3 runs to 13 residues. The germline V and J ends were trimmed by 4 bases and 8 bases, with 15 bases remaining between them. The CDR3 is CASSPRGLEGYTF. DNA for the CDR3: TGTGCCAGCAGCCCGCGGGGCTTAGAGGGCTACACCTTC.

The V and J genes are TRBV19 and TRBJ1-5; the D is unclear. The CDR3 contains 14 residues. CDR1 and CDR2 (germline): LNHDA, SQIVND (reference sequence). The ends were cut back, 2 bases at V and 4 bases at J, with 9 bases in the middle. The CDR3 region is CASSIPPGNQPQHF. The CDR3, as DNA: TGTGCCAGTAGTATACCTCCGGGGAATCAGCCCCAGCATTTT.

This sequence joins TRBV18 and TRBJ1-3; D perhaps matches TRBD1 (6 bases). This CDR3 is built from 18 residues. Germline CDR1 KGHSH, CDR2 LQKENI. V dropped 3 bases and J dropped 2 bases, with 20 bases sitting between them. The CDR3 nucleotides are TGTGCCAGCTCACCTATCCGGGACACCCAGGGGCCTGGAAACACCATATATTTT. Amino acids: CASSPIRDTQGPGNTIYF.

The rearrangement joins TRBV12-5 to TRBJ1-4, with D tentatively TRBD1 (5 bases). V gave up 6 bases and J gave up 10 bases, with 9 bases separating them. Germline-derived CDR1 and CDR2 are LGHNT and FRNRAP. The CDR3 is made up of 11 amino acids. CDR3: CASGGLGKLFF. The CDR3 region has the DNA TGTGCTAGTGGGGGACTAGGAAAACTGTTTTTT.

V gene TRBV6-5 combines with J gene TRBJ2-7; TRBD2 aligns across 7 bases. The germline V gene encodes CDR1 MNHEY and CDR2 SVGAGI. J lost 6 bases, V lost 0 bases, and 11 bases had no gene match. CDR3 length equals 16 residues. Here the CDR3 DNA reads TGTGCCAGCAGTTACTCCCTAGCGGCATCTCCGGTCGAGCAGTACTTC. Translating it yields CASSYSLAASPVEQYF.

This chain links TRBV27 with TRBJ2-1, with TRBD2 as a possible D gene (6 bases). With 5 bases removed from V and 5 bases from J, the gap between germline ends came to 13 bases. Germline V gene lookup returns CDR1 MNHEY and CDR2 SMNVEV (reference sequence). The CDR3 totals 14 residues. CDR3 loop: CASSGLALHNEQFF. As DNA, the CDR3 is TGTGCCAGCAGTGGGCTAGCGCTCCACAATGAGCAGTTCTTC.

This clone was detected ten times or more. The chain joins TRBV27 to TRBJ1-5; 10 bases match TRBD1. V lost 3 bases to trimming and J lost 7 bases; unmatched junction nucleotides: 9. The germline V gene has CDR1 MNHEY and CDR2 SMNVEV (reference sequence). This CDR3 is 16 amino acids long. The CDR3 here is CASSFSGTGVRQPQHF. The CDR3 DNA follows: TGTGCCAGCAGTTTCTCCGGGACAGGGGTTCGACAGCCCCAGCATTTT.